Presented here are 19 T cell receptor beta chains from one specimen sequenced in a study of a mutant IDH1 vaccine in newly diagnosed glioma. Time point noted: baseline, week 1 (first vaccination visit). This sample's treatment: pre-vaccination baseline after standard-of-care therapy. TCRdb keeps only in-frame clones here, not all; method: immunoSEQ multiplex PCR. Of tens of thousands of clones in the sample, just over 85% were seen once. Sequences were derived from PBMCs, sampled from a glioma patient treated with radiotherapy, temozolomide or both. The receptor source for this set is a middle-aged man with glioma.

The rearrangement links TRBV7-2 to TRBJ2-3; 12 nucleotides match TRBD2. Germline assignment: CDR1 SGHTA and CDR2 FQGNSA. This CDR3 region has 17 residues. The V segment lost 4 bases and the J segment 1 base; nucleotides outside the gene matches: 6. The chain's CDR3 is CASSSLAGGGGTDTQYF. Written as DNA, the CDR3 is TGTGCCAGCAGCTCCCTAGCGGGAGGGGGGGGCACAGATACGCAGTATTTT.

The gene calls are TRBV4-2 and TRBJ2-2, with D uncertain. V was trimmed by 4 bases and J by 5 bases, leaving 11 bases between them. The CDR3 runs to 14 residues. Germline-derived CDR1 and CDR2 are LGHNA and YNFKEQ. The CDR3 nucleotides are TGTGCCAGCAGCCGATCTAGAGAGACCGGGGAGCTGTTTTTT. The encoded protein is CASSRSRETGELFF.

V usage is TRBV19 and J usage is TRBJ2-1; TRBD2 aligns across 7 bases. From germline, CDR1 is LNHDA and CDR2 SQIVND (reference sequence). V shed 4 bases, J shed 2 bases, and the junction held 8 bases outside the gene matches. The CDR3 runs 16 residues. The CDR3 loop reads CASSRASGRTYNEQFF. The DNA for the CDR3 is TGTGCCAGTAGTAGGGCTAGCGGACGAACCTACAATGAGCAGTTCTTC. Supplemented by reference TRBV19 and TRBJ2-1, the full variable domain reads DGGITQSPKYLFRKEGQNVTLSCEQNLNHDAMYWYRQDPGQGLRLIYYSQIVNDFQKGDIAEGYSVSREKKESFPLTVTSAQKNPTAFYLCASSRASGRTYNEQFFGPGTRLTVL.

This sequence joins TRBV6-6 and TRBJ2-7; tentatively, D is TRBD1 (6 bases). In germline, CDR1 is MNHNY, CDR2 SVGAGI (reference sequence). Trimming removed 7 bases from V and 4 bases from J, with 20 bases in between. This CDR3 spans 15 amino acids. CDR3 sequence (DNA): TGTGCCAGCACCCGCACGGACAGTGCCCCTTACGAGCAGTACTTC. This codes for CASTRTDSAPYEQYF.

A single count supports this clone. The V and J genes are TRBV19 and TRBJ2-1; D remains ambiguous. The V and J ends lost 4 bases and 5 bases respectively, with 12 bases between them. CDR1 LNHDA and CDR2 SQIVND come from the germline V gene (reference sequence). The length of the CDR3 is 14 residues. As DNA, the CDR3 is TGTGCCAGTAGTACTATTTCTATTAACAATGAGCAGTTCTTC. Its translation is CASSTISINNEQFF.

The gene calls are TRBV7-2 and TRBJ1-2, with unresolved D. The germline V and J ends were trimmed by 5 bases and 6 bases, with 10 bases remaining between them. CDR3 length: 12 residues. From germline, CDR1 is SGHTA and CDR2 FQGNSA. CDR3 sequence reads: CASSRGPDGYTF. The CDR3 bases are TGTGCCAGCAGCCGGGGTCCTGATGGCTACACCTTC.

In its sample, this clone was seen a few times. The chain joins TRBV6-5 to TRBJ1-5; unclear D gene. This CDR3 comprises 13 residues. V lost 10 bases and J 0 bases, leaving 10 bases between the germline ends. CDR1 is MNHEY and CDR2 is SVGAGI in the germline V gene. The CDR3 region is CATEGPSNQPQHF. DNA for the CDR3: TGTGCCACAGAGGGCCCTAGCAATCAGCCCCAGCATTTT.

In its sample, this clone was seen once. This sequence joins TRBV5-1 and TRBJ2-2, with 12 bases lining up with TRBD2. With V trimmed by 4 bases and J by 0 bases, 10 bases remained unmatched. From germline, CDR1 is SGHRS and CDR2 YFSETQ. This CDR3 spans 19 amino acids. CDR3 residues: CASSPRTSGKLTNTGELFF. In DNA form, the CDR3 reads TGCGCCAGCAGCCCCCGGACTAGCGGGAAACTTACGAACACCGGGGAGCTGTTTTTT.

This clone was detected only once. The gene calls are TRBV18 and TRBJ1-5, with 7 bases identical to TRBD1. The CDR3 contains 16 residues. The germline V gene has CDR1 KGHSH and CDR2 LQKENI. J lost 5 bases, V lost 3 bases, and 10 bases had no gene match. The CDR3 region is CASSPQDTGVYQPQHF. For the CDR3, the DNA is TGTGCCAGCTCACCCCAAGACACAGGGGTATATCAGCCCCAGCATTTT.

The gene calls are TRBV19 and TRBJ2-2, with TRBD2 matching 15 bases. Germline V gene lookup returns CDR1 LNHDA and CDR2 SQIVND (reference sequence). The CDR3 has 18 amino acids. The V and J ends lost 4 bases and 0 bases, in that order; junction bases with no gene match: 3. The CDR3 reads CASSRGLAGGTNTGELFF. The CDR3, as DNA: TGTGCCAGTAGTAGGGGACTAGCGGGAGGCACGAACACCGGGGAGCTGTTTTTT.

This chain joins TRBV19 and TRBJ2-3, with D maybe TRBD2 (5 bases). V dropped 3 bases and J dropped 0 bases, with 10 bases sitting between them. CDR3 size: 15 residues. CDR1 is LNHDA and CDR2 is SQIVND in the germline V gene (reference sequence). CDR3 sequence reads: CASSIASGSTDTQYF. For the CDR3, the DNA is TGTGCCAGTAGTATTGCCAGCGGAAGCACAGATACGCAGTATTTT. The entire variable domain, with the rest obtained from reference TRBV19 and TRBJ2-3, is as follows: DGGITQSPKYLFRKEGQNVTLSCEQNLNHDAMYWYRQDPGQGLRLIYYSQIVNDFQKGDIAEGYSVSREKKESFPLTVTSAQKNPTAFYLCASSIASGSTDTQYFGPGTRLTVL.

The V and J genes are TRBV2 and TRBJ2-3; D is unresolved. This CDR3 has 10 amino acids. Germline V gene lookup returns CDR1 SNHLY and CDR2 FYNNEI. V lost 5 bases, J lost 5 bases, and 2 bases lay in between. CDR3 in DNA: TGTGCCAGCAGTCGAGATACGCAGTATTTT. Its translation is CASSRDTQYF.

The V gene is TRBV28, the J gene TRBJ2-7; 9 nucleotides line up with TRBD2. The germline CDR1 and CDR2 sequences are MDHEN and SYDVKM. This CDR3 spans 13 amino acids. V lost 10 bases, J lost 6 bases, and 10 bases stayed unmatched. For the CDR3, the DNA is TGTGCCACCGCTGGCGGGAGGGCCCCCGAGCAGTACTTC. It codes for CATAGGRAPEQYF.

J is TRBJ2-2 and V is TRBV28, with D hard to call. The CDR3 spans 11 residues. V gave up 5 bases and J gave up 8 bases, with 6 bases separating them. CDR1 MDHEN and CDR2 SYDVKM come from the germline V gene. DNA of the CDR3: TGTGCCAGCAGTCCACGGGGGGAGCTGTTTTTT. As protein: CASSPRGELFF.

The chain is built from TRBV4-3 and TRBJ1-1, with D hard to call. Trimming left V 8 bases short and J 5 bases short, with 18 bases between. CDR1 and CDR2 from the germline V gene are LGHNA and YSLEER. CDR3 length: 14 amino acids. CDR3 bases: TGCGCCAGCTCTCTCGAGTTGAGTCGTACTGAAGCTTTCTTT. It specifies CASSLELSRTEAFF.

In its sample, this clone was seen a few times. The J gene is TRBJ2-7, the V gene TRBV7-2, with 7 bases aligning to TRBD2. Germline V gene lookup returns CDR1 SGHTA and CDR2 FQGNSA. This CDR3 region has 14 residues. The ends lost 3 bases at V and 3 bases at J; junction bases unmatched: 5. The CDR3 nucleotides read TGTGCCAGCAGCTTCACTAGCGAGAACTACGAGCAGTACTTC. It encodes CASSFTSENYEQYF.

The V and J genes are TRBV5-4 and TRBJ2-1, with unresolved D. This CDR3 comprises 19 residues. Germline lookup yields CDR1 SGHNT and CDR2 YYREEE (reference sequence). V gave up 0 bases and J gave up 0 bases, with 19 bases separating them. CDR3 residues: CASSLDSLIDASSYNEQFF. CDR3 nucleotide sequence: TGTGCCAGCAGCTTGGACTCTTTGATCGACGCGAGCTCCTACAATGAGCAGTTCTTC.

In DNA form, the CDR3 reads TGTGCCAGCATTAGCGGGAGAGGCTACGAGCAGTACTTC. This gives the protein CASISGRGYEQYF. The J gene is TRBJ2-7, the V gene TRBV6-1; TRBD2 matches 9 bases. J lost 3 bases, V lost 7 bases, and 4 bases had no gene match. The CDR3 has 13 residues. Germline values: CDR1 MNHNS, CDR2 SASEGT.

V gene TRBV5-1 combines with J gene TRBJ2-2, with D hard to call. CDR1 and CDR2 from the germline V gene are SGHRS and YFSETQ. The germline V and J ends were trimmed by 3 bases and 4 bases, with 13 bases remaining between them. This CDR3 has 15 amino acids. The CDR3 DNA sequence: TGCGCCAGCAGCTCATCTTTAGTTCCCACCGGGGAGCTGTTTTTT. It is translated as CASSSSLVPTGELFF.